This is a list of T cell receptor beta chains from one sample in a study of blood T cell repertoires in COVID-19. Sequencing was performed with immunoSEQ multiplex PCR; in TCRdb, only in-frame clones are kept and a portion is missing. Of about 200,000 clones listed, under 90% were seen once; the top ten hold roughly 7.8%. Material for sequencing was peripheral blood. All receptors come from a woman older than 75 with COVID-19, enrolled during active disease. Both conserved end residues are part of each CDR3. Fields, in order: clone size, J gene, D gene, V gene, CDR3 DNA, CDR3 protein. The D gene is left open where the match is weak. Size is omitted from some rows. Given values are once, few, many or a class for expanded clones.

-	TRBJ1-5	-	TRBV5-1	TGCGCCAGCAGCCCGGACAGTAGCAATCAGCCCCAGCATTTT	CASSPDSSNQPQHF
-	TRBJ1-1	TRBD1	TRBV5-1	TGCGCCAGCAGCTTGTTGGGACAGGGGGTGCAGGTGGGAGCTTTCTTT	CASSLLGQGVQVGAFF
-	TRBJ1-1	-	TRBV6-4	TGTGCCAGTACCCGGCCCGGGGGGCGCCGAGACACTGAAGCTTTCTTT	CASTRPGGRRDTEAFF
-	TRBJ1-3	-	TRBV28	TGTGCCAGCAGGCCACCGGGAGCTGGAAACACCATATATTTT	CASRPPGAGNTIYF
-	TRBJ1-6	-	TRBV29-1	TGCAGCGTTGCACAGGCCGTAAATTCACCCCTCCACTTT	CSVAQAVNSPLHF
once	TRBJ1-2	-	TRBV7-6	TGTGCCAGCAGCCCTTCGGGGGGACGGAATGGCTACACCTTC	CASSPSGGRNGYTF
-	TRBJ2-2	-	TRBV5-1	TGCGCCACCCATGGGGGGGGCCGCACCGGGGAGCTGTTTTTT	CATHGGGRTGELFF
-	TRBJ1-2	-	TRBV7-9	TGTGCCAGCAGCACAATACAGGGTAATGGCTACACCTTC	CASSTIQGNGYTF
-	TRBJ1-5	TRBD1	TRBV23-1	TGCGCCAGCAGTCCCTGGCGGGGGACAGGGCTAAATCAGCCCCAGCATTTT	CASSPWRGTGLNQPQHF
few	TRBJ2-2	-	TRBV20-1	TGCAGTGCTAGTCGCGGACACTTGAACACCGGGGAGCTGTTTTTT	CSASRGHLNTGELFF
-	TRBJ1-4	-	TRBV18	TGTGCCAGCTCACCAACACAGGGTCTGACTAATGAAAAACTGTTTTTT	CASSPTQGLTNEKLFF
-	TRBJ2-3	-	TRBV5-1	TGCGCCAGCAGCCTATCGACTTCTTTTGGTACGCAGTATTTT	CASSLSTSFGTQYF
-	TRBJ2-5	TRBD2	TRBV4-1	TGCGCCAGCAGCCAAGGAACAGCGGGGGCGGGAGAAGAGACCCAGTACTTC	CASSQGTAGAGEETQYF
-	TRBJ1-2	-	TRBV12-5	TGTGCTAGTGGTTTGGAGGGACTGTATGGCTACACCTTC	CASGLEGLYGYTF
-	TRBJ2-6	-	TRBV4-2	TGTGCCAGCAGCCCTGGGAACCCTTCGGTGGCGGGACCCCGCTCTGGGGCCAACGTCCTGACTTTC	CASSPGNPSVAGPRSGANVLTF
-	TRBJ2-1	TRBD2	TRBV7-6	TGTGCCAGCAGCTTGCAGCCGGGACTAGTGGGGCACAATGAGCAGTTCTTC	CASSLQPGLVGHNEQFF
-	TRBJ1-2	TRBD1	TRBV9	TGTGCCAGCAGCCCAGGTACAGGGGTGAACTATGGCTACACCTTC	CASSPGTGVNYGYTF
-	TRBJ1-1	-	TRBV5-8	TGTGCCAGCGCCCTGCAGGTCGGGGCTGAAGCTTTCTTT	CASALQVGAEAFF
once	TRBJ1-1	-	TRBV19	TGTGCCAGTAGTATAGACAGGAACACTGAAGCTTTCTTT	CASSIDRNTEAFF
-	TRBJ2-2	TRBD2	TRBV18	TGTGCCAGCTCACCAGTACTAGCGGCCCCCGGCGGGGAGCTGTTTTTT	CASSPVLAAPGGELFF
-	TRBJ2-3	TRBD2	TRBV28	TGTGCCAGCGGGACTAGCGGGAGTGCGGATACGCAGTATTTT	CASGTSGSADTQYF
-	TRBJ1-3	-	TRBV5-6	TGTGCCAGCAGCCGGAGTAGGTTCTCTGGAAACACCATATATTTT	CASSRSRFSGNTIYF
once	TRBJ2-1	-	TRBV7-8	TGTGCCAGCAGCCCCGCGGAGGGCTACTCCTACAATGAGCAGTTCTTC	CASSPAEGYSYNEQFF
once	TRBJ2-3	-	TRBV9	TGTGCCAGCGGACCGGACTCCGGCGGGTATACGCAGTATTTT	CASGPDSGGYTQYF
few	TRBJ1-5	-	TRBV11-2	TGTGCCAGCAGCGCCACAAATGATCAGCCCCAGCATTTT	CASSATNDQPQHF
-	TRBJ2-7	-	TRBV20-1	TGCAGTGCTAGCGGGAGTTGGGAGCAGTACTTC	CSASGSWEQYF
many	TRBJ1-2	TRBD1	TRBV11-1	TGTGCCAGCAGCCGAGACAGGGGTGAATGGTCCACCTTC	CASSRDRGEWSTF
-	TRBJ2-3	-	TRBV2	TGTGCCAGCAGCCTCAGCGGGCCTTTGGGAGATACGCAGTATTTT	CASSLSGPLGDTQYF
-	TRBJ1-5	TRBD1	TRBV18	TGTGCCAGCTCACCCGGGACAGGAGATCAGCCCCAGCATTTT	CASSPGTGDQPQHF
-	TRBJ1-1	-	TRBV2	TGTGCCAGCAGTCTCCAGGGGCCGAACACTGAAGCTTTCTTT	CASSLQGPNTEAFF
-	TRBJ1-1	-	TRBV4-2	TGTGCCAGCAGCCAAGATTGGCAGGCTCGAGGGCAGGCTTTCTTT	CASSQDWQARGQAFF